One sample yielded the 26 T cell receptor beta chains listed below, sequenced in a study of memory CD4+ T cells and cytomegalovirus serostatus. The table came from immunoSEQ multiplex PCR; TCRdb's copy has only in-frame clones and leaves some out. The table has tens of thousands of clones, 82% seen once. Single viable CD3+CD4+CD8-CD45RO+ cells were sorted as the memory CD4+ T cells. The sequencing input was memory CD4+ T cells from blood. All receptors come from an adult in good health and CMV-seronegative. Some clones in this sample may be carry-over from other donors' samples.

This chain links TRBV30 with TRBJ2-7; maybe TRBD2 (5 bases). The V end was cut by 1 base, the J end by 2 bases, with 12 bases between. This CDR3 has 14 residues. In germline, CDR1 is GTSNPN, CDR2 SVGIG (reference sequence). CDR3 sequence: CAWSARVPPYEQYF. The CDR3 nucleotides read TGTGCCTGGAGTGCGAGGGTGCCGCCCTACGAGCAGTACTTC. Full variable domain (remainder filled in from reference TRBV30 and TRBJ2-7): SQTIHQWPATLVQPVGSPLSLECTVEGTSNPNLYWYRQAAGRGLQLLFYSVGIGQISSEVPQNLSASRPQDRQFILSSKKLLLSDSGFYLCAWSARVPPYEQYFGPGTRLTVT.

The chain is built from TRBV5-1 and TRBJ2-6; the D call may be TRBD1 or TRBD2 (5 bases each). CDR1 and CDR2 (germline): SGHRS, YFSETQ. This CDR3 region has 16 residues. V lost 3 bases, J lost 0 bases, and 10 bases lay in between. The CDR3 sequence is CASSSRGSSGANVLTF. The CDR3 bases are TGCGCCAGCAGCTCCCGGGGCTCCTCTGGGGCCAACGTCCTGACTTTC. Full variable domain (outside the CDR3, taken from reference TRBV5-1 and TRBJ2-6): KAGVTQTPRYLIKTRGQQVTLSCSPISGHRSVSWYQQTPGQGLQFLFEYFSETQRNKGNFPGRFSGRQFSNSRSEMNVSTLELGDSALYLCASSSRGSSGANVLTFGAGSRLTVL.

The sample holds a few counts of this clone. The CDR3: CASSGDKYTEAFF. The CDR3, as DNA: TGTGCCAGCAGCGGGGACAAGTACACTGAAGCTTTCTTT. The chain joins TRBV5-4 to TRBJ1-1; a possible D gene is TRBD1 (6 bases). The V gene lost 4 bases and the J gene lost 3 bases, with 10 bases spanning the gap. The germline gives CDR1 SGHNT, CDR2 YYREEE (reference sequence). This CDR3 region has 13 residues.

The rearrangement links TRBV5-4 to TRBJ2-1; D remains unclear. The germline CDR1 and CDR2 sequences are SGHNT and YYREEE (reference sequence). The CDR3 extends over 13 amino acids. V was shortened by 0 bases and J by 6 bases, with 7 bases between the two germline ends. The CDR3 protein is CASSLVGSNEQFF. For the CDR3, the DNA is TGTGCCAGCAGCTTGGTTGGCTCCAATGAGCAGTTCTTC.

The chain joins TRBV2 to TRBJ2-1, with 7 bases that match TRBD1. This CDR3 is 16 amino acids long. After removal of 8 bases from V and 7 bases from J, the junction contained 17 bases not matched to a gene. In germline, CDR1 is SNHLY, CDR2 FYNNEI. The CDR3: CASLPRTGAARNEQFF. CDR3 bases: TGTGCCAGCCTACCGCGGACAGGAGCTGCCCGAAATGAGCAGTTCTTC.

The genes are TRBV5-1 and TRBJ2-1; 12 bases are a match to TRBD2. The CDR3 length is 15 residues. Germline V gene sequence: CDR1 SGHRS, CDR2 YFSETQ. Trimming at V came to 7 bases and at J to 6 bases, leaving 8 bases not matched to a gene. CDR3 loop: CASRLAGGPGNEQFF. In DNA, the CDR3 is TGCGCCAGCCGGCTAGCGGGAGGGCCTGGCAATGAGCAGTTCTTC.

The rearrangement uses TRBV5-1 and TRBJ2-3; D possibly corresponds to TRBD2 (6 bases). Germline V gives CDR1 SGHRS, CDR2 YFSETQ. V lost 6 bases and J lost 0, with 14 bases in between. The length of the CDR3 is 15 residues. CDR3: CASTRGGTSTDTQYF. The CDR3 DNA is TGCGCCAGCACGCGGGGAGGAACTAGCACAGATACGCAGTATTTT.

J is TRBJ2-2 and V is TRBV19; D is perhaps TRBD2 (6 bases). Germline V lookup: CDR1 LNHDA, CDR2 SQIVND (reference sequence). Trimming pared 6 bases from V and 4 bases from J, leaving 18 bases between. CDR3 size: 16 residues. The CDR3 DNA reads as TGTGCCAGTAGCACCCTCACGGGAGCGGGCACCGGGGAGCTGTTTTTT. This translates into CASSTLTGAGTGELFF.

This chain connects TRBV6-1 to TRBJ1-2; perhaps TRBD1 as D (6 bases). The V end lost 1 base, the J end lost 3 bases, and 9 bases lay between the germline ends. CDR3 size: 14 residues. Germline CDR1 MNHNS, CDR2 SASEGT. CDR3 region: CASSEGGAHYGYTF. In nucleotides, the CDR3 is TGTGCCAGCAGTGAAGGGGGGGCCCACTATGGCTACACCTTC.

The chain links TRBV29-1 to TRBJ1-3; 8 nucleotides line up with TRBD1. Germline V gene data show CDR1 as SQVTM and CDR2 as ANQGSEA. J lost 0 bases, V lost 7 bases, and 5 bases had no gene match. The CDR3 consists of 14 residues. The CDR3 nucleotides read TGCAGCGGTGGACAGGGCGGCTCTGGAAACACCATATATTTT. Translated: CSGGQGGSGNTIYF.

The V call is TRBV7-8, the J call TRBJ2-7; 15 bases agree with TRBD2. V shed 3 bases and J 4 bases; nucleotides not matched to a gene: 1. The CDR3 spans 15 residues. Germline V lookup: CDR1 SGHVS, CDR2 FQNEAQ. The CDR3 DNA sequence: TGTGCCAGCAGCTTGGGGACTAGCGGGAGGTACGAGCAGTACTTC. This encodes CASSLGTSGRYEQYF. Complete variable domain (other parts from reference TRBV7-8 and TRBJ2-7): GAGVSQSPRYKVAKRGQDVALRCDPISGHVSLFWYQQALGQGPEFLTYFQNEAQLDKSGLPSDRFFAERPEGSVSTLKIQRTQQEDSAVYLCASSLGTSGRYEQYFGPGTRLTVT.

This sequence joins TRBV10-3 and TRBJ1-6; D call uncertain. The germline V gene encodes CDR1 ENHRY and CDR2 SYGVKD. CDR3 length: 16 residues. Trimming removed 0 bases from V and 0 bases from J, with 6 bases in between. The DNA of the CDR3 is TGTGCCATCAGTGAGTCTAAGAGCTCCTATAATTCACCCCTCCACTTT. The encoded protein is CAISESKSSYNSPLHF.

This clone was picked up a small number of times. The rearrangement uses TRBV6-1 and TRBJ1-1; TRBD1 matches at 8 bases. V was pared by 4 bases and J by 0 bases, with 13 bases of the junction left unmatched. Germline loops: CDR1 MNHNS, CDR2 SASEGT. CDR3 size: 18 residues. The CDR3 DNA reads as TGTGCCAGCAGTGGCTCGATTCAGGGGGCGCGTGTGAACACTGAAGCTTTCTTT. It yields the protein CASSGSIQGARVNTEAFF.

The chain is built from TRBV19 and TRBJ2-6; TRBD1 aligns across 9 bases. CDR1 is LNHDA, CDR2 SQIVND, per germline (reference sequence). The CDR3 runs 19 residues. V lost 3 bases and J lost 0; bases outside the gene matches: 9. CDR3 protein: CASSIPRGQGSSGANVLTF. The CDR3 bases are TGTGCCAGTAGTATCCCTAGGGGACAGGGTAGCTCTGGGGCCAACGTCCTGACTTTC.

In this sample, this clone is medium-sized. The rearrangement joins TRBV29-1 to TRBJ1-6; D may be TRBD1 (5 bases). The CDR3 has 13 amino acids. Germline CDR1 SQVTM, CDR2 ANQGSEA. V was trimmed by 4 bases and J by 5 bases, leaving 9 bases between them. Written as DNA, the CDR3 is TGCAGCGTTGGGGACCCGCATAATTCACCCCTCCACTTT. The encoded protein is CSVGDPHNSPLHF.

The gene calls are TRBV14 and TRBJ2-1; 13 positions agree with TRBD2. Trimming at V came to 0 bases and at J to 2 bases, leaving 7 bases not matched to a gene. From germline, CDR1 is SGHDN and CDR2 FVKESK. The CDR3 has 19 residues. DNA of the CDR3: TGTGCCAGCAGCCAAGATCAAAGACTAGCGGGAGGTGCCTACAATGAGCAGTTCTTC. Protein: CASSQDQRLAGGAYNEQFF.

Here the CDR3 DNA reads TGCGCCAGCAGCAAGATGACTAGCGACTACAATGAGCAGTTCTTC. It codes for CASSKMTSDYNEQFF. The chain has TRBV5-1 and TRBJ2-1, with TRBD2 matching 8 bases. The CDR3 runs 15 residues. Germline V gene data show CDR1 as SGHRS and CDR2 as YFSETQ. After removal of 4 bases from V and 3 bases from J, the junction contained 6 bases not matched to a gene.

The gene calls are TRBV25-1 and TRBJ2-5, with D possibly matching TRBD1 (5 bases). CDR1 and CDR2 from the germline V gene are MGHDK and SYGVNS. V was trimmed by 2 bases and J by 4 bases, leaving 17 bases between them. The CDR3 loop spans 16 amino acids. The DNA of the CDR3 is TGTGCCAGCAGTGAAAAGAGGTCCTCAGGGCGAGAGACCCAGTACTTC. It encodes CASSEKRSSGRETQYF.

The genes are TRBV4-3 and TRBJ2-1; 13 positions agree with TRBD2. Germline V gene sequence: CDR1 LGHNA, CDR2 YSLEER. V trimming: 4 bases; J trimming: 13 bases; junction bases outside the gene matches: 13. The CDR3 has 16 residues. The CDR3 DNA follows: TGCGCCAGCAGCCGATATAGGACTAGCGGGAGTCTTCGTCAGTTCTTC. It is translated as CASSRYRTSGSLRQFF.

This clone was detected a few times. The chain is built from TRBV2 and TRBJ2-7, with a possible D match to TRBD2 (6 bases). This CDR3 comprises 12 residues. The germline V and J ends were trimmed by 5 bases and 10 bases, with 15 bases remaining between them. Per germline, CDR1 SNHLY and CDR2 FYNNEI. DNA of the CDR3: TGTGCCAGCAGTTCATCGGGGAGGCATCAGTACTTC. Its protein product is CASSSSGRHQYF.

This clone is classed as medium-sized. This sequence joins TRBV6-5 and TRBJ1-3; D gene ambiguous. This CDR3 region has 16 residues. Per germline, CDR1 MNHEY and CDR2 SVGAGI. Trimming took off 3 bases at V and 4 bases at J, with 16 bases between the two ends. The CDR3 region is CASSYTWSVGGNTIYF. For the CDR3, the DNA is TGTGCCAGCAGTTATACCTGGTCCGTCGGCGGAAACACCATATATTTT.

This chain joins TRBV9 and TRBJ1-2; D gene unclear. With 3 bases removed from V and 3 bases from J, the gap between germline ends came to 18 bases. CDR3 size: 16 residues. CDR1 SGDLS and CDR2 YYNGEE come from the germline V gene. This CDR3 is CASSANSNPRDYGYTF. As DNA, the CDR3 is TGTGCCAGCAGCGCCAACTCTAACCCCCGGGACTATGGCTACACCTTC.

The J gene is TRBJ2-7, the V gene TRBV5-5; 9 bases map to TRBD1. V gave up 0 bases and J gave up 4 bases; unmatched junction bases: 2. Germline CDR1 and CDR2: SGHKS and YYEKEE (reference sequence). CDR3 length: 14 amino acids. CDR3 amino acids: CASSLAGQGYEQYF. For the CDR3, the DNA is TGTGCCAGCAGCTTGGCGGGACAGGGTTACGAGCAGTACTTC.

The V call is TRBV7-9, the J call TRBJ1-4; D ambiguous. Germline values: CDR1 SEHNR, CDR2 FQNEAQ (reference sequence). Trimming pared 6 bases from V and 2 bases from J, leaving 7 bases between. The CDR3 consists of 13 residues. CDR3 sequence: CASRGGTNEKLFF. The DNA for the CDR3 is TGTGCCAGCAGAGGCGGTACTAATGAAAAACTGTTTTTT. The full variable domain, in which reference TRBV7-9 and TRBJ1-4 provide the parts outside the CDR3, is DTGVSQNPRHKITKRGQNVTFRCDPISEHNRLYWYRQTLGQGPEFLTYFQNEAQLEKSRLLSDRFSAERPKGSFSTLEIQRTEQGDSAMYLCASRGGTNEKLFFGSGTQLSVL.

V is TRBV5-5 and J is TRBJ2-2, with D unresolved. This CDR3 spans 14 amino acids. With 0 bases removed from V and 8 bases from J, the gap between germline ends came to 11 bases. Germline lookup yields CDR1 SGHKS and CDR2 YYEKEE (reference sequence). The CDR3 protein is CASSLAFVSGELFF. DNA for the CDR3: TGTGCCAGCAGCTTGGCCTTCGTTAGTGGGGAGCTGTTTTTT.

V is TRBV6-1 and J is TRBJ1-1; the match to TRBD1 covers 10 bases. J gave up 5 bases and V 5 bases, and 8 bases lay outside the gene matches. Germline-derived CDR1 and CDR2 are MNHNS and SASEGT. The CDR3 loop spans 15 amino acids. The CDR3 DNA reads as TGTGCCAGCAGTCTCCGGGACAGGGGAAAGACTGAAGCTTTCTTT. Translation gives CASSLRDRGKTEAFF.